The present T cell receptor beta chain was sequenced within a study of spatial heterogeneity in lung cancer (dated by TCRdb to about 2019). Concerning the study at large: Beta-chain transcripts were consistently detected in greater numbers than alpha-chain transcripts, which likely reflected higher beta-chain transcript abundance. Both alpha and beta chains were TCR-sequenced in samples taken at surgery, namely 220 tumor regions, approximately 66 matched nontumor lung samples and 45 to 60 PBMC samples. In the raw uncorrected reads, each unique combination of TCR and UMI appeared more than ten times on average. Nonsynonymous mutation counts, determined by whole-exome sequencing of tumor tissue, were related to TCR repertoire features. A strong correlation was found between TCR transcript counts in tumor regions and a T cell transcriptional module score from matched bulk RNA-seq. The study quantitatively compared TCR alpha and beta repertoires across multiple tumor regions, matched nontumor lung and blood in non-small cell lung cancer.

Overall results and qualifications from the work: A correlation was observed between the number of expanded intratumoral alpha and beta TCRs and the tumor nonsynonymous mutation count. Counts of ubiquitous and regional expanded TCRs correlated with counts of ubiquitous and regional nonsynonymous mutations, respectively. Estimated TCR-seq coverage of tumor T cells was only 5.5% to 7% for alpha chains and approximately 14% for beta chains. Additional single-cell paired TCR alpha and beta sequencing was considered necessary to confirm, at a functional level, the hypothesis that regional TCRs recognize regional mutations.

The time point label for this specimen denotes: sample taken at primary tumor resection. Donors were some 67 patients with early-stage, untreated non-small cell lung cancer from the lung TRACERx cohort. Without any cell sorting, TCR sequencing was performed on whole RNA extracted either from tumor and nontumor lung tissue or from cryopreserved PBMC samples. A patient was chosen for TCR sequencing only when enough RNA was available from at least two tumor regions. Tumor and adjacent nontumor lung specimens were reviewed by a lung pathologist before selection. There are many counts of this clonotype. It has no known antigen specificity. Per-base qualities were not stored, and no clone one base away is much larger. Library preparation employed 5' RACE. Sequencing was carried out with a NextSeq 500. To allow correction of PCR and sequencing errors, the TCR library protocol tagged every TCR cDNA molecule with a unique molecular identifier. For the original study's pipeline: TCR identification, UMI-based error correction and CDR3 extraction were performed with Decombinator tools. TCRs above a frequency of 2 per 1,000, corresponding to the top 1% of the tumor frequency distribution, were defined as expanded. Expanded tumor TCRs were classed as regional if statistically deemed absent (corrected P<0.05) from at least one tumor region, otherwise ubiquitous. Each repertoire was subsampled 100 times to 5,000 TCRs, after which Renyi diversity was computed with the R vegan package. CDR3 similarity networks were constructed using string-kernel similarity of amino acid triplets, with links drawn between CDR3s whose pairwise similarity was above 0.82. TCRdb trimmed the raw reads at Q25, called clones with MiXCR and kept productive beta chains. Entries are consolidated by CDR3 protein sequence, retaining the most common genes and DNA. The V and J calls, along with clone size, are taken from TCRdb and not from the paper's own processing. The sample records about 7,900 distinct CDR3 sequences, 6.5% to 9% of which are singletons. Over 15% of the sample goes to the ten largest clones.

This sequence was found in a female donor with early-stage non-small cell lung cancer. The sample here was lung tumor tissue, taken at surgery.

The DNA reads as follows: TGCGCCAGCAGCTTGGCCGGGGGAGGGGGCTTCTACGAGCAGTACTTC. Translated, it reads CASSLAGGGGFYEQYF. Recombination linked TRBV5-1 to TRBJ2-7; the D gene assignment is perhaps TRBD1 or TRBD2, with each matching 7 bases. In the germline V gene, CDR1 corresponds to SGHRS and CDR2 to YFSETQ. V is pared back by 0 bases and J by 3 bases, with 16 bases lying between the germline termini. The CDR3 goes from the cysteine to the phenylalanine over 16 residues. Here the CDR3 DNA is all that survives: 48 bases in frame from base 1.